This paragraph reports one T cell receptor beta chain. The antigen is not known. This record belongs to a study of vaccination and CD4 T cells after COVID-19. Study as a whole: Post-vaccine sampling followed dose two by a median about 72 days (range 14 to 241).

The treatment: approximately nine-day PBMC culture with coronavirus spike peptide pools or control peptides (ViraFEST assay). The Oncomine TCR Beta short-read assay sequenced DNA from cultured CD4+ T cells. TCRdb fed the PCR reads into MiXCR, producing one record per CDR3 protein. Among around 4,800 distinct CDR3 sequences, under 25% were seen once, and the ten largest hold about a fifth. Germline CDR1 SGHDT, CDR2 YYEEEE. This CDR3 is 19 amino acids long. V was clipped by 2 bases and J by 2 bases; unmatched bases: 9. This chain uses TRBV5-6 with TRBJ2-3, with TRBD2 identical over 15 bases. The sample consisted of CD4+ T cells from blood, cultured in vitro. This receptor was identified in a human donor who had recovered from COVID-19. In DNA form, the CDR3 reads TGTGCCAGCAGCTTCCCGGGACTAGCGGGGGGTCCACCCACAGATACGCAGTATTTT. Protein: CASSFPGLAGGPPTDTQYF.